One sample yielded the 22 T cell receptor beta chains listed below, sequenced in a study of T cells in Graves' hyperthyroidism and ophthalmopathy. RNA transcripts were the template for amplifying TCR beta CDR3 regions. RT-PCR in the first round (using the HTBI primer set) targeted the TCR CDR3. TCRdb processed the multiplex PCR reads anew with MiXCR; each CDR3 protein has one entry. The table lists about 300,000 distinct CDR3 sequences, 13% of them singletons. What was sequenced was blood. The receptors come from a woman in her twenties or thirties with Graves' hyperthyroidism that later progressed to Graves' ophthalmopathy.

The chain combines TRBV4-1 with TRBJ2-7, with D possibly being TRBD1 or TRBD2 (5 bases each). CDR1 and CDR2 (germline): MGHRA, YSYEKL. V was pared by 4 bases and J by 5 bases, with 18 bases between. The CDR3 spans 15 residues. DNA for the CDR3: TGCGCCAGCAGCCTAGTTAGTGAGGGGCGTAACGAGCAGTACTTC. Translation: CASSLVSEGRNEQYF.

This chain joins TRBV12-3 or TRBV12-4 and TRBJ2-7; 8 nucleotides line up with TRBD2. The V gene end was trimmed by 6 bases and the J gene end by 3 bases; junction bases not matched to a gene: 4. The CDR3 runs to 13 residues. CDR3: CASSPGGRYEQYF. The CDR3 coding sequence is TGTGCCAGCAGCCCGGGAGGGCGCTACGAGCAGTACTTC.

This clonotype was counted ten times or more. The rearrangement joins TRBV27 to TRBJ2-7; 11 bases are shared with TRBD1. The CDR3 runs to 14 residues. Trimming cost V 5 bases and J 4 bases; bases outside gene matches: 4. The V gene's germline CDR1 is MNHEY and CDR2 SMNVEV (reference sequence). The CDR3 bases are TGTGCCAGCAGTGCATGGGACAGGGGGTACGAGCAGTACTTC. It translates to CASSAWDRGYEQYF.

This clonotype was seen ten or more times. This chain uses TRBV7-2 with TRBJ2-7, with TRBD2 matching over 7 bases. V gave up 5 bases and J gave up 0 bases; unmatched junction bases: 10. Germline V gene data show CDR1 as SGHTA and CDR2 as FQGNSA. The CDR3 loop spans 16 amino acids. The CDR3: CASSPRQGGSSYEQYF. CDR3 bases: TGTGCCAGCAGCCCTCGACAAGGCGGGAGCTCCTACGAGCAGTACTTC.

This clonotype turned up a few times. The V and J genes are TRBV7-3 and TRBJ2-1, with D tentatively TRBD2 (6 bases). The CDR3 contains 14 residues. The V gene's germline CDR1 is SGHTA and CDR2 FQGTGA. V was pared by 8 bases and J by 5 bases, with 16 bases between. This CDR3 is CASEAEGGHNEQFF. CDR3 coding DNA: TGTGCCAGCGAGGCAGAAGGAGGGCACAATGAGCAGTTCTTC.

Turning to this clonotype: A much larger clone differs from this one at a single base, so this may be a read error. The CDR3 bases are TGTGTCAGCAGCCCGACAGGGGCCACGCAGTATTTT. The encoded protein is CVSSPTGATQYF. The chain combines TRBV11-2 with TRBJ2-3, with 8 bases aligning to TRBD1. The length of the CDR3 is 12 residues. Germline V gives CDR1 SGHAT, CDR2 FQNNGV.

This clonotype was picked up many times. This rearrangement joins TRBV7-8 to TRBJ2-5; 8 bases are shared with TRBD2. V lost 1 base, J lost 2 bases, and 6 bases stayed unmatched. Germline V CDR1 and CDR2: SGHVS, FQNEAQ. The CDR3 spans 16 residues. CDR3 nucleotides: TGTGCCAGCAGCTTAGAGCGCGCGGGAGGACAAGAGACCCAGTACTTC. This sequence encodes CASSLERAGGQETQYF.

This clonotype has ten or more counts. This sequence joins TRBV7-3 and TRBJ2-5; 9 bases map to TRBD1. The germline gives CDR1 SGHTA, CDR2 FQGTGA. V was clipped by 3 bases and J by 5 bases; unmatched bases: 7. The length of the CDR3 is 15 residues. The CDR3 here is CASSFAGTGRETQYF. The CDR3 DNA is TGTGCCAGCAGCTTTGCCGGGACAGGGAGGGAGACCCAGTACTTC.

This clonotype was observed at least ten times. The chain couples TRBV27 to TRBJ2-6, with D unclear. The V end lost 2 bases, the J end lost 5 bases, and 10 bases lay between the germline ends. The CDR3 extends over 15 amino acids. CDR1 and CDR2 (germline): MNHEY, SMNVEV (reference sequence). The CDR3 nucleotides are TGTGCCAGCAGTTTACGGTCTGGGTGGGCCAACGTCCTGACTTTC. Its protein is CASSLRSGWANVLTF.

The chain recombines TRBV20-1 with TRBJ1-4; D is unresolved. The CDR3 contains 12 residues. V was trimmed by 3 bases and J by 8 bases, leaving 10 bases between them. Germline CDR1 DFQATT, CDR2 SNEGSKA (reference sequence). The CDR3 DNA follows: TGCAGTGCTAGTGGGCTGGGGGAAAAACTGTTTTTT. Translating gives CSASGLGEKLFF.

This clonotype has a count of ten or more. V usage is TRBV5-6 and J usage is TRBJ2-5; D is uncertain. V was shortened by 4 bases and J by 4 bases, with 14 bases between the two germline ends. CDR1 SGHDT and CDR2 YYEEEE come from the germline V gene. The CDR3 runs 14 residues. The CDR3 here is CASSRKFRPETQYF. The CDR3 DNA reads TGTGCCAGCAGCCGTAAGTTTCGCCCAGAGACCCAGTACTTC.

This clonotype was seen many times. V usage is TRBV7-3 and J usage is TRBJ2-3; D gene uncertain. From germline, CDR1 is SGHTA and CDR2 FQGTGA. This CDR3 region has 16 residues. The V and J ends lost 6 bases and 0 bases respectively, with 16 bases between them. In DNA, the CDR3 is TGTGCCAGCAGTTTCACTGGAACGACTAGCACAGATACGCAGTATTTT. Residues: CASSFTGTTSTDTQYF.

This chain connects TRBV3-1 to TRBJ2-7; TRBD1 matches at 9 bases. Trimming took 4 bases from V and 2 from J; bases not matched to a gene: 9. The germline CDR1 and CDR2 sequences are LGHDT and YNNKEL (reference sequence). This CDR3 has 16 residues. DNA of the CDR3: TGTGCCAGCAGCCCTGGACAGGGGATAACCGCCTACGAGCAGTACTTC. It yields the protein CASSPGQGITAYEQYF.

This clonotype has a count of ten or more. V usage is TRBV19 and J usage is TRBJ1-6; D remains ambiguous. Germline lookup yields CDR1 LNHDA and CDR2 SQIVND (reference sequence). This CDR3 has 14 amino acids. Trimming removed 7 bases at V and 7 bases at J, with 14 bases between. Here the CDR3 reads CASTPPDGNSPLHF. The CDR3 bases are TGTGCCAGTACCCCACCTGACGGGAATTCACCCCTCCACTTT.

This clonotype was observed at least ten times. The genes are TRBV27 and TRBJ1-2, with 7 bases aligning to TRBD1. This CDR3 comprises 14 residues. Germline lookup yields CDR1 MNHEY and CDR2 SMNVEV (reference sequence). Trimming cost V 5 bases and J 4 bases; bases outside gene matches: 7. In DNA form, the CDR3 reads TGTGCCAGCAGTCTCGGGACAGAGCTCTATGGCTACACCTTC. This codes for CASSLGTELYGYTF.

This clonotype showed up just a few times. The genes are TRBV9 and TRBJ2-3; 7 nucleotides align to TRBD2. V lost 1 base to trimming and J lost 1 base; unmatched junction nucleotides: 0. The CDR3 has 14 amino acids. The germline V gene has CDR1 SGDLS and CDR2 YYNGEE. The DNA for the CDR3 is TGTGCCAGCAGCGTACTAGCGGGCACAGATACGCAGTATTTT. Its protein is CASSVLAGTDTQYF.

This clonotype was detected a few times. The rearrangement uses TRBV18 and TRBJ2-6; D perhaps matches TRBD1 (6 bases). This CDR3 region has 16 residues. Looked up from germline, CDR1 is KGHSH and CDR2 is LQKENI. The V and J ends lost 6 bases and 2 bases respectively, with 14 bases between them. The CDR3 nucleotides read TGTGCCAGCTCCCTAAATCCAGGGGCTGGGGCCAACGTCCTGACTTTC. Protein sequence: CASSLNPGAGANVLTF.

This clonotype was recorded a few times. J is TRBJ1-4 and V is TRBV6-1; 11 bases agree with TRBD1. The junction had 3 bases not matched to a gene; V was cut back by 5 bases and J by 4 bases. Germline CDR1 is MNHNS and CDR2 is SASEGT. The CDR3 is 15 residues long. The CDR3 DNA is TGTGCCAGCAGTTGGACAGGGGGCAATAATGAAAAACTGTTTTTT. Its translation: CASSWTGGNNEKLFF.

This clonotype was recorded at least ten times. This chain's CDR3 is CASSYLAGVSGETQYF. The CDR3 region has the DNA TGTGCCAGCAGTTACCTAGCGGGAGTTTCGGGGGAGACCCAGTACTTC. The gene calls are TRBV6-2 or TRBV6-3 and TRBJ2-5; 10 bases are shared with TRBD2. The length of the CDR3 is 16 residues. After removal of 2 bases from V and 5 bases from J, the junction contained 8 bases not matched to a gene. CDR1 and CDR2 from the germline V gene are MNHEY and SVGEGT.

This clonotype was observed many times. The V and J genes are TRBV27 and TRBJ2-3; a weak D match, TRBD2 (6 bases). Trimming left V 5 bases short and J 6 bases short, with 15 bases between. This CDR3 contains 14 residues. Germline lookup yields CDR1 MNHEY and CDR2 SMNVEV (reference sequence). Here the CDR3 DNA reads TGTGCCAGCAGTCGAGGGCGGGAAGAGGATACGCAGTATTTT. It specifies CASSRGREEDTQYF.

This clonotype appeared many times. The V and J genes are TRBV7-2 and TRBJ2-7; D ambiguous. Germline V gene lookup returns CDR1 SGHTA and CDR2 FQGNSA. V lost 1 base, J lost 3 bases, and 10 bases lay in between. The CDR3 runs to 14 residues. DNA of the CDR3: TGTGCCAGCAGCTTAGAAGGCTACAACTACGAGCAGTACTTC. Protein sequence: CASSLEGYNYEQYF.

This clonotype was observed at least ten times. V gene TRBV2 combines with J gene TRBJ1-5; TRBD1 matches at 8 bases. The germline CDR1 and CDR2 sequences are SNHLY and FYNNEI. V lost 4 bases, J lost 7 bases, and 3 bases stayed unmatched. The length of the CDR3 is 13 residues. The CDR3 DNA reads TGTGCCAGCAGTGGGACAGGGCGGCAGCCCCAGCATTTT. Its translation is CASSGTGRQPQHF. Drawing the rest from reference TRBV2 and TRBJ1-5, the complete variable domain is EPEVTQTPSHQVTQMGQEVILRCVPISNHLYFYWYRQILGQKVEFLVSFYNNEISEKSEIFDDQFSVERPDGSNFTLKIRSTKLEDSAMYFCASSGTGRQPQHFGDGTRLSIL.